This is a list of T cell receptor beta chains from one sample in a study of blood T cells in healthy people across ages. A single record per CDR3 protein comes from TCRdb applying MiXCR to the 5' RACE reads. The sample holds about a million distinct CDR3 sequences, roughly 50% seen once. The specimen sequenced was blood. The receptors stem from a man aged 30-40 years in good health. The conserved cysteine and the conserved F or W are not part of the CDR3 here.

V	J	CDR3
TRBV3-1	TRBJ2-3	ASSQNPGQGPADTQY
TRBV27	TRBJ2-5	ASSFSGLRETQY
TRBV6-1	TRBJ2-6	ASKVAGANALT
TRBV4-3	TRBJ2-7	ASSQGQLAADEQY
TRBV28	TRBJ2-1	ASSLRDRGFGNEQF
TRBV12-3/TRBV12-4	TRBJ2-1	ASRFTSGGMNEQF
TRBV27	TRBJ2-1	ASSLISGGWNEQF
TRBV20-1	TRBJ2-5	SASGLAGPYQETQY
TRBV6-6	TRBJ1-1	ASSSRQRAGGSTEAF
TRBV12-3/TRBV12-4	TRBJ2-1	ASSFGDNYNEQF
TRBV7-9	TRBJ1-5	ASSKAGIGQPQH
TRBV20-1	TRBJ1-2	SARGEGALRDYGYT
TRBV12-3/TRBV12-4	TRBJ1-6	ASSLEAISPLH
TRBV29-1	TRBJ1-1	SVDGGSDTEAF
TRBV10-3	TRBJ2-7	AISEAAYEQY
TRBV29-1	TRBJ2-3	SVKGTITDTQY
TRBV12-3/TRBV12-4	TRBJ2-1	ACLRDRVGNEQF
TRBV6-5	TRBJ2-3	ASSQLAGGADTQY
TRBV6-6	TRBJ2-6	ANSFTGRGGANVLT
TRBV29-1	TRBJ2-7	SVQIAGGREQY
TRBV12-3/TRBV12-4	TRBJ2-1	ASSENGGYNEQF
TRBV11-2	TRBJ2-7	ASSFRGFGSNDSYEQY
TRBV2	TRBJ2-3	ASRKGSSTDTQY
TRBV2	TRBJ2-6	ASNGVSGANVLT
TRBV3-1	TRBJ2-7	ASSQEGTRIPYEQY
TRBV5-1	TRBJ2-5	ASSAGMYQETQY
TRBV20-1	TRBJ1-2	SAIPTGDHYGYT
TRBV6-5	TRBJ1-1	ASSYPGLMNTEAF
TRBV12-3/TRBV12-4	TRBJ1-2	ASSIQGNYGYT
TRBV5-4	TRBJ1-2	ASSLDGTGEHGYT
TRBV14	-	ASSQVPSGVGETQY
TRBV7-2	TRBJ2-2	ASSFSRLGGTGELF
TRBV20-1	TRBJ2-5	SALRASTHVETQY
TRBV4-1	TRBJ1-5	ASSQDPSMSNQPQH
TRBV6-1	TRBJ1-2	ASSDLANYGYT
TRBV12-3/TRBV12-4	TRBJ2-7	ASSLGRTGFIEQY
TRBV12-3/TRBV12-4	TRBJ1-6	ASSLDLGRTNSPLH
TRBV6-1	TRBJ2-1	ASSGDPGSGGEQF
TRBV20-1	TRBJ2-1	SASRGLSYNEQF